Each of the 24 T cell receptor beta chains below was sequenced from the same sample in a study of blood T cell repertoires in COVID-19. This table comes from immunoSEQ multiplex PCR, and its TCRdb copy is limited to in-frame clones, with some not included. The sample yields 300,000 to 450,000 clones, about nine tenths seen once. The sample was peripheral blood. The receptors here all came from a woman aged 60 to 75 with COVID-19, enrolled during active disease.

The chain joins TRBV2 to TRBJ2-1, with 14 nucleotides matching TRBD2. V was clipped by 1 base and J by 16 bases; unmatched bases: 9. Germline V gene data show CDR1 as SNHLY and CDR2 as FYNNEI. The CDR3 runs 15 residues. This CDR3 is CASSEGGLAGGRIFF. The CDR3 DNA is TGTGCCAGCAGTGAAGGTGGACTAGCGGGGGGCCGGATCTTCTTC.

The rearrangement links TRBV29-1 to TRBJ1-2, with TRBD1 matching 8 bases. The junction had 9 bases not matched to a gene; V was cut back by 6 bases and J by 6 bases. Germline V gives CDR1 SQVTM, CDR2 ANQGSEA. The CDR3 has 13 residues. The CDR3 is CSVRDRIPDGYTF. Here the CDR3 DNA reads TGCAGCGTCCGGGACAGGATTCCAGATGGCTACACCTTC.

The CDR3 bases are TGCGCCAGCAGCGATCAGACCGGGACAGCTAACACCGGGGAGCTGTTTTTT. Translating gives CASSDQTGTANTGELFF. V gene TRBV5-1 combines with J gene TRBJ2-2; TRBD1 matches 7 bases. The V gene end was trimmed by 4 bases and the J gene end by 2 bases; junction bases not matched to a gene: 11. Germline loops: CDR1 SGHRS, CDR2 YFSETQ. The CDR3 length is 17 residues.

The chain links TRBV9 to TRBJ1-1; D ambiguous. This CDR3 has 16 residues. Trimming left V 4 bases short and J 1 base short, with 17 bases between. CDR1 and CDR2 from the germline V gene are SGDLS and YYNGEE. This CDR3 reads CASSPSLAAGNTEAFF. CDR3 nucleotides: TGTGCCAGCAGCCCCTCGTTAGCAGCGGGGAACACTGAAGCTTTCTTT. Together with reference TRBV9 and TRBJ1-1, the CDR3 gives the full variable domain: DSGVTQTPKHLITATGQRVTLRCSPRSGDLSVYWYQQSLDQGLQFLIQYYNGEERAKGNILERFSAQQFPDLHSELNLSSLELGDSALYFCASSPSLAAGNTEAFFGQGTRLTVV.

V usage is TRBV7-9 and J usage is TRBJ1-2; 8 nucleotides align to TRBD1. The V gene's germline CDR1 is SEHNR and CDR2 FQNEAQ (reference sequence). The CDR3 is 16 amino acids. The trim removed 5 bases at V and 4 bases at J, leaving 12 bases unmatched. CDR3 nucleotide sequence: TGTGCCAGCAGCGCCGGGACAGGCACCGTGGGCTATGGCTACACCTTC. Translated, it gives CASSAGTGTVGYGYTF.

The chain combines TRBV3-1 (or the pseudogene TRBV3-2) with TRBJ1-3; the D is unclear. Germline V gene data show CDR1 as LGHDT and CDR2 as YNNKEL (reference sequence). The V and J ends lost 4 bases and 0 bases respectively, with 10 bases between them. The CDR3 totals 15 residues. This CDR3 reads CASSLLGSSGNTIYF. The CDR3 DNA reads as TGTGCCAGCAGCCTCCTAGGGAGCTCTGGAAACACCATATATTTT.

The rearrangement joins TRBV7-3 to TRBJ1-3; D is unclear. The V and J ends lost 5 bases and 8 bases respectively, with 13 bases between them. CDR3 length: 13 amino acids. Per the germline V gene, CDR1 is SGHTA and CDR2 is FQGTGA. DNA of the CDR3: TGTGCCAGCAGCATAAACCCACGGGACACCATATATTTT. Its protein is CASSINPRDTIYF.

As DNA, the CDR3 is TGTGCCAGCAGCCACTCCGGGACAGGGGACACTGAAGCTTTCTTT. Translation: CASSHSGTGDTEAFF. The rearrangement uses TRBV16 and TRBJ1-1; TRBD1 matches at 10 bases. V gave up 3 bases and J gave up 3 bases; unmatched junction bases: 4. Germline V lookup: CDR1 KGHSY, CDR2 FQNENV. The CDR3 consists of 15 residues.

This chain links TRBV10-1 with TRBJ1-5, with 11 bases identical to TRBD1. The J segment lost 6 bases and the V segment lost 8 bases, leaving 9 bases of the junction unmatched. CDR3 size: 15 residues. The germline V gene encodes CDR1 WNHNN and CDR2 SYGVQD (reference sequence). CDR3 region: CASLRTGGAGQPQHF. The CDR3 nucleotides are TGCGCCAGCCTTCGGACAGGGGGCGCGGGTCAGCCCCAGCATTTT.

This chain connects TRBV27 to TRBJ2-2; possible D gene TRBD2, 6 bases. V was trimmed by 7 bases and J by 5 bases, leaving 14 bases between them. CDR1 MNHEY and CDR2 SMNVEV come from the germline V gene (reference sequence). The CDR3 loop spans 14 amino acids. CDR3 coding DNA: TGTGCCAGCAAGGAGGCGGGGACGACCGGGGAGCTGTTTTTT. This codes for CASKEAGTTGELFF.

The chain recombines TRBV10-2 with TRBJ1-1; D may be TRBD1 (5 bases). V gave up 8 bases and J gave up 0 bases, with 10 bases separating them. Looked up from germline, CDR1 is WSHSY and CDR2 is SAAADI. This CDR3 region has 13 residues. The CDR3 DNA reads TGCGCCAGCCTGGGACTAATGAACACTGAAGCTTTCTTT. Protein product: CASLGLMNTEAFF.

This chain links TRBV5-1 with TRBJ1-1; D is perhaps TRBD1 (5 bases). CDR1 is SGHRS and CDR2 is YFSETQ in the germline V gene. The CDR3 is made up of 14 amino acids. Trimming shortened V by 5 bases and J by 4 bases, and 15 bases separated the two germline ends. The CDR3 sequence: CASRTQGFATEAFF. The CDR3 DNA sequence: TGCGCCAGCAGAACTCAGGGTTTCGCCACTGAAGCTTTCTTT.

This sequence joins TRBV6-6 and TRBJ1-5; weak D call: TRBD1 (5 bases). The germline V gene has CDR1 MNHNY and CDR2 SVGAGI (reference sequence). V was shortened by 0 bases and J by 6 bases, with 9 bases between the two germline ends. There are 14 residues in the CDR3. This CDR3 reads CASSYSGGTQPQHF. CDR3 nucleotide sequence: TGTGCCAGCAGTTACTCGGGAGGGACTCAGCCCCAGCATTTT.

The chain couples TRBV7-9 to TRBJ2-3, with 16 bases matching TRBD2. This CDR3 is built from 18 residues. V lost 5 bases, J lost 7 bases, and 12 bases stayed unmatched. CDR1 is SEHNR, CDR2 FQNEAQ, per germline (reference sequence). Written as DNA, the CDR3 is TGTGCCAGCAGCCCGTCCGGGACTAGCGGGGGGGCCTGGAATACGCAGTATTTT. It translates to CASSPSGTSGGAWNTQYF.

This clone has a single count. The CDR3 is CASTGSSYNEQFF. For the CDR3, the DNA is TGTGCCAGCACAGGTAGCTCCTACAATGAGCAGTTCTTC. The rearrangement joins TRBV6-6 to TRBJ2-1, with D uncertain. Germline CDR1 and CDR2: MNHNY and SVGAGI (reference sequence). The CDR3 is 13 amino acids. Trimming pared 7 bases from V and 0 bases from J, leaving 7 bases between.

In DNA, the CDR3 is TGTGCCAGCAGCTTAGGGGGGGTTAATGAAAAACTGTTTTTT. It encodes CASSLGGVNEKLFF. The V gene is TRBV7-9, the J gene TRBJ1-4; a possible D gene is TRBD1 (5 bases). The V gene's germline CDR1 is SEHNR and CDR2 FQNEAQ (reference sequence). V was cut by 1 base and J by 4 bases, with 7 bases left in between. There are 14 residues in the CDR3.

In its sample, this clone was seen a few times. The chain is built from TRBV19 and TRBJ1-5; D possibly corresponds to TRBD1 (6 bases). The CDR3 length is 17 residues. V lost 3 bases to trimming and J lost 0 bases, with 15 bases between them. Germline V gene lookup returns CDR1 LNHDA and CDR2 SQIVND (reference sequence). The CDR3 region is CASSIVQGHVSNQPQHF. The CDR3 nucleotides read TGTGCCAGTAGTATTGTACAGGGCCACGTTAGCAATCAGCCCCAGCATTTT.

This clone was found once. V gene TRBV4-2 combines with J gene TRBJ2-7; D not resolved. The CDR3 totals 15 residues. The germline V and J ends were trimmed by 0 bases and 3 bases, with 12 bases remaining between them. Germline V gene sequence: CDR1 LGHNA, CDR2 YNFKEQ. CDR3 residues: CASSQDYDTYYEQYF. As DNA, the CDR3 is TGTGCCAGCAGCCAAGATTACGACACTTACTACGAGCAGTACTTC.

This chain uses TRBV7-2 with TRBJ2-7; weak D call: TRBD1 (5 bases). V lost 2 bases and J 1 base, leaving 24 bases between the germline ends. CDR1 SGHTA and CDR2 FQGNSA come from the germline V gene. This CDR3 spans 19 amino acids. The CDR3 coding sequence is TGTGCCAGCAGCTTAAAACCACCCATAGACAGTTCTCGATCCTACGAGCAGTACTTC. Protein: CASSLKPPIDSSRSYEQYF.

The chain joins TRBV6-5 to TRBJ1-2, with TRBD1 matching over 7 bases. This CDR3 is built from 14 residues. With V trimmed by 2 bases and J by 5 bases, 5 bases remained unmatched. Germline V gives CDR1 MNHEY, CDR2 SVGAGI. The CDR3 loop reads CASSYQAGGYGYTF. For the CDR3, the DNA is TGTGCCAGCAGTTACCAGGCAGGGGGGTATGGCTACACCTTC.

The rearrangement joins TRBV5-1 to TRBJ1-1; D ambiguous. The CDR3 spans 14 residues. The germline V gene encodes CDR1 SGHRS and CDR2 YFSETQ. The V end was cut by 0 bases, the J end by 5 bases, with 11 bases between. The CDR3: CASSLVAGSTEAFF. DNA of the CDR3: TGCGCCAGCAGCTTGGTGGCAGGCTCTACTGAAGCTTTCTTT.

The chain employs TRBV11-2 and TRBJ2-3, with 7 bases identical to TRBD1. Germline V gene lookup returns CDR1 SGHAT and CDR2 FQNNGV. CDR3 size: 16 residues. Germline trimming cut 2 bases from V and 2 bases from J; bases unmatched to any gene: 7. Here the CDR3 reads CASSLLQGHHTDTQYF. The CDR3 DNA is TGTGCCAGCAGCTTACTACAGGGGCACCACACAGATACGCAGTATTTT.

The rearrangement uses TRBV19 and TRBJ1-6, with D possibly TRBD1 on 6 matching bases. CDR1 LNHDA and CDR2 SQIVND come from the germline V gene (reference sequence). The V end was cut by 5 bases, the J end by 0 bases, with 11 bases between. The CDR3 spans 16 residues. DNA of the CDR3: TGTGCCAGTAGTCAAAGGGGGAGCTCCTATAATTCACCCCTCCACTTT. Its protein is CASSQRGSSYNSPLHF.

The V call is TRBV18, the J call TRBJ1-5, with a weak D call TRBD1 (5 bases). The CDR3 runs 14 residues. V was cut by 2 bases and J by 6 bases, with 11 bases left in between. Germline V gene data show CDR1 as KGHSH and CDR2 as LQKENI. In DNA form, the CDR3 reads TGTGCCAGCTCACCAACAGGTTGGGGTCAGCCCCAGCATTTT. It codes for CASSPTGWGQPQHF.